The 24 T cell receptor beta chains reported below all come from one sample, sequenced in a study of early T cells in non-severe SARS-CoV-2 infection. TCRdb re-called the 5' RACE reads with MiXCR, one entry per CDR3 protein. The repertoire holds tens of thousands of distinct CDR3 sequences, with 5.6% as singletons. Sequencing was performed on whole blood. These receptors were obtained from an adult who was a healthcare worker with PCR-confirmed SARS-CoV-2 infection or an uninfected control (not recorded which).

This clonotype was observed a few times. The rearrangement joins TRBV19 to TRBJ1-5, with D tentatively TRBD1 (5 bases). The CDR3 contains 16 residues. The V gene's germline CDR1 is LNHDA and CDR2 SQIVND (reference sequence). Deletions cut 2 bases from V and 3 bases from J, with 14 bases between. The CDR3 bases are TGTGCCAGTAGTATAAGAGGGACCGGGCCCAATCAGCCCCAGCATTTT. Its protein product is CASSIRGTGPNQPQHF.

This clonotype was seen only a few times. The chain links TRBV24-1 to TRBJ2-3; possible D gene TRBD1, 6 bases. V lost 2 bases and J lost 1, with 6 bases in between. Germline V lookup: CDR1 KGHDR, CDR2 SFDVKD. The CDR3 spans 14 residues. CDR3 protein: CATSDYRGTDTQYF. In DNA, the CDR3 is TGTGCCACCAGTGATTACAGGGGCACAGATACGCAGTATTTT.

This clonotype occurred many times. This chain links TRBV19 with TRBJ2-1, with D perhaps TRBD2 (6 bases). The CDR3 is made up of 16 amino acids. V was pared by 3 bases and J by 5 bases, with 17 bases between. CDR1 is LNHDA and CDR2 is SQIVND in the germline V gene (reference sequence). CDR3 sequence reads: CASSMSDYTRNNEQFF. The CDR3, as DNA: TGTGCCAGTAGTATGTCGGACTACACACGCAACAATGAGCAGTTCTTC.

This clonotype was recorded many times. V gene TRBV3-1 combines with J gene TRBJ2-5; 7 bases are shared with TRBD1. This CDR3 comprises 13 residues. V lost 4 bases and J lost 2; bases outside the gene matches: 1. In germline, CDR1 is LGHDT, CDR2 YNNKEL (reference sequence). The CDR3 DNA is TGTGCCAGCAGCCGGGACAGACAAGAGACCCAGTACTTC. Translation gives CASSRDRQETQYF.

This clonotype was seen ten or more times. V is TRBV24-1 and J is TRBJ2-1; 14 bases are a match to TRBD2. Looked up from germline, CDR1 is KGHDR and CDR2 is SFDVKD. This CDR3 is 16 amino acids long. Losses at the gene ends were 3 bases for V and 8 bases for J; bases not matched to a gene: 5. CDR3 protein: CATSDTGLAGGDEQFF. The CDR3 coding sequence is TGTGCCACCAGTGATACTGGACTAGCGGGAGGTGATGAGCAGTTCTTC.

In this sample, this clonotype turned up many times. The CDR3 coding sequence is TGTGCCAGCAGTTCACGACACCACCCGGGAGAGCAGTACTTC. It yields the protein CASSSRHHPGEQYF. The J gene is TRBJ2-7, the V gene TRBV6-6; D possibly corresponds to TRBD2 (5 bases). Germline V gene sequence: CDR1 MNHNY, CDR2 SVGAGI (reference sequence). V was shortened by 4 bases and J by 7 bases, with 17 bases between the two germline ends. This CDR3 comprises 14 residues.

This clonotype was observed at least ten times. V usage is TRBV12-3 or TRBV12-4 and J usage is TRBJ1-1; no definite D call. This CDR3 has 13 amino acids. Deletions cut 1 base from V and 0 bases from J, with 3 bases between. The CDR3 loop is CASSLDLNTEAFF. CDR3 bases: TGTGCCAGCAGTTTAGACCTGAACACTGAAGCTTTCTTT.

This clonotype was observed at least ten times. This chain joins TRBV11-2 and TRBJ1-3; 7 nucleotides line up with TRBD1. In germline, CDR1 is SGHAT, CDR2 FQNNGV. Trimming cost V 5 bases and J 8 bases; bases outside gene matches: 3. This CDR3 comprises 12 residues. The CDR3 sequence: CASSRQGYTIYF. The DNA of the CDR3 is TGTGCCAGCAGCAGACAGGGCTACACCATATATTTT.

This clonotype has a count of ten or more. V usage is TRBV29-1 and J usage is TRBJ2-7, with 10 bases identical to TRBD1. The length of the CDR3 is 13 residues. The germline V gene has CDR1 SQVTM and CDR2 ANQGSEA. The V and J ends lost 8 bases and 5 bases, in that order; junction bases with no gene match: 9. CDR3 protein: CSCEGQGLHEQYF. As DNA, the CDR3 is TGCAGCTGCGAGGGACAGGGGCTCCACGAGCAGTACTTC.

This clonotype was counted at least ten times. The chain is built from TRBV6-2 or TRBV6-3 and TRBJ2-5; TRBD2 matches at 10 bases. V shed 7 bases, J shed 0 bases, and the junction held 8 bases outside the gene matches. Germline V gives CDR1 MNHEY, CDR2 SVGEGT. The CDR3 length is 16 residues. CDR3 sequence: CASTTGTSVYQETQYF. The CDR3, as DNA: TGTGCCAGCACCACCGGGACTAGCGTCTACCAAGAGACCCAGTACTTC.

The chain uses TRBV7-3 and TRBJ2-5, with a possible D match to TRBD2 (5 bases). Between the trimmed V and J ends, which lost 5 bases and 2 bases, there was a span of 9 bases. The CDR3 spans 13 residues. The germline CDR1 and CDR2 sequences are SGHTA and FQGTGA. This CDR3 is CASSLEGQETQYF. In DNA, the CDR3 is TGTGCCAGCAGCCTTGAGGGACAAGAGACCCAGTACTTC.

This clonotype was counted at least ten times. The V call is TRBV7-9, the J call TRBJ1-6; D gene ambiguous. V lost 5 bases and J lost 11, with 13 bases in between. CDR1 is SEHNR, CDR2 FQNEAQ, per germline (reference sequence). The CDR3 is made up of 13 amino acids. The CDR3 here is CASSPTGTTPLHF. CDR3 in DNA: TGTGCCAGCAGCCCGACCGGCACAACACCCCTCCACTTT.

The chain recombines TRBV7-2 with TRBJ1-2, with TRBD1 matching 11 bases. The ends lost 5 bases at V and 4 bases at J; junction bases unmatched: 18. This CDR3 has 19 residues. Germline assignment: CDR1 SGHTA and CDR2 FQGNSA. CDR3 in amino acids: CASSTREGQGGKPLYGYTF. Written as DNA, the CDR3 is TGTGCCAGCAGCACTAGAGAGGGACAGGGGGGGAAGCCCCTCTATGGCTACACCTTC.

This clonotype was found many times. CDR3 sequence reads: CAWSQPGGALHF. The CDR3 DNA is TGTGCCTGGAGTCAACCCGGAGGGGCCCTCCACTTT. J is TRBJ1-6 and V is TRBV30; a possible D gene is TRBD1 (5 bases). The V end lost 2 bases, the J end lost 14 bases, and 13 bases lay between the germline ends. From germline, CDR1 is GTSNPN and CDR2 SVGIG (reference sequence). This CDR3 has 12 amino acids. The full variable domain, completed using reference TRBV30 and TRBJ1-6, is SQTIHQWPATLVQPVGSPLSLECTVEGTSNPNLYWYRQAAGRGLQLLFYSVGIGQISSEVPQNLSASRPQDRQFILSSKKLLLSDSGFYLCAWSQPGGALHFGNGTRLTVT.

This clonotype was seen ten or more times. The chain recombines TRBV9 with TRBJ2-3; the D gene is possibly TRBD2 (6 bases). The CDR3 has 15 residues. With 3 bases removed from V and 0 bases from J, the gap between germline ends came to 11 bases. Germline V lookup: CDR1 SGDLS, CDR2 YYNGEE. The CDR3 DNA is TGTGCCAGCAGCGACGGGACTGCTAGCACAGATACGCAGTATTTT. It is translated as CASSDGTASTDTQYF.

V is TRBV7-2 and J is TRBJ2-5; D is possibly TRBD2 (7 bases). The CDR3 has 15 residues. Trimming shortened V by 1 base and J by 6 bases, and 15 bases separated the two germline ends. Germline values: CDR1 SGHTA, CDR2 FQGNSA. CDR3 sequence (DNA): TGTGCCAGCAGCTTAGAAGTTGGGGGGGCGAAGACCCAGTACTTC. Amino acids: CASSLEVGGAKTQYF.

The chain is built from TRBV13 and TRBJ2-5; a weak D match, TRBD2 (7 bases). V gave up 5 bases and J gave up 7 bases, with 20 bases separating them. The length of the CDR3 is 15 residues. The V gene's germline CDR1 is PRHDT and CDR2 FYEKMQ (reference sequence). DNA for the CDR3: TGTGCCAGCAGCAGAGCGGGGCCCGGAGGGGGGACCCAGTACTTC. It codes for CASSRAGPGGGTQYF. Complete variable domain (other parts from reference TRBV13 and TRBJ2-5): AAGVIQSPRHLIKEKRETATLKCYPIPRHDTVYWYQQGPGQDPQFLISFYEKMQSDKGSIPDRFSAQQFSDYHSELNMSSLELGDSALYFCASSRAGPGGGTQYFGPGTRLLVL.

This clonotype was picked up many times. The V gene is TRBV6-2 or TRBV6-3, the J gene TRBJ2-5; no clear D gene. V lost 2 bases, J lost 1 base, and 11 bases lay in between. This CDR3 spans 15 amino acids. CDR1 and CDR2 (germline): MNHEY, SVGEGT. CDR3 DNA: TGTGCCAGCAGTTACAACCGCCGGATCCAAGAGACCCAGTACTTC. Amino acid sequence: CASSYNRRIQETQYF.

The table lists this clonotype with a few counts. The chain combines TRBV7-9 with TRBJ2-1, with 13 bases fitting TRBD2. Losses at the gene ends were 5 bases for V and 4 bases for J; bases not matched to a gene: 11. The CDR3 loop spans 18 amino acids. CDR1 SEHNR and CDR2 FQNEAQ come from the germline V gene (reference sequence). The CDR3: CASSRTGTSGTRYNEQFF. In DNA, the CDR3 is TGTGCCAGCAGCCGTACCGGGACTAGCGGGACTCGTTACAATGAGCAGTTCTTC.

This clonotype showed up many times. This chain links TRBV10-3 with TRBJ2-1; 10 nucleotides align to TRBD2. CDR3 length: 16 amino acids. CDR1 is ENHRY, CDR2 SYGVKD, per germline. The V gene end was trimmed by 3 bases and the J gene end by 6 bases; junction bases not matched to a gene: 8. CDR3 nucleotide sequence: TGTGCCATCAGTGATTGGACTAGCGGAGGAGGCAATGAGCAGTTCTTC. Protein sequence: CAISDWTSGGGNEQFF.

This clonotype has ten or more counts. This chain links TRBV5-4 with TRBJ2-1; 8 nucleotides agree with TRBD1. This CDR3 has 12 residues. V was pared by 2 bases and J by 12 bases, with 4 bases of the junction left unmatched. Per the germline V gene, CDR1 is SGHNT and CDR2 is YYREEE (reference sequence). DNA for the CDR3: TGTGCCAGCAGCTTTTCGGGGACAGGGCAGTTCTTC. Translating gives CASSFSGTGQFF.

This clonotype was seen many times. The V call is TRBV7-2, the J call TRBJ1-1; no definite D call. Germline V gene lookup returns CDR1 SGHTA and CDR2 FQGNSA. The CDR3 has 13 residues. V was trimmed by 5 bases and J by 0 bases, leaving 7 bases between them. CDR3 region: CASSQSVNTEAFF. The CDR3 DNA follows: TGTGCCAGCAGCCAGTCAGTGAACACTGAAGCTTTCTTT.

The chain uses TRBV19 and TRBJ2-7; D perhaps matches TRBD1 (6 bases). This CDR3 region has 15 residues. The germline V gene encodes CDR1 LNHDA and CDR2 SQIVND (reference sequence). Trimming cost V 6 bases and J 2 bases, with 17 bases left between them. Here the CDR3 reads CASSPWAGATYEQYF. CDR3 sequence (DNA): TGTGCCAGTAGCCCCTGGGCAGGGGCCACCTACGAGCAGTACTTC.

The chain couples TRBV18 to TRBJ1-1, with TRBD1 as a possible D gene (5 bases). The CDR3 extends over 13 amino acids. Trimming cost V 4 bases and J 3 bases, with 9 bases left between them. Per the germline V gene, CDR1 is KGHSH and CDR2 is LQKENI. CDR3 sequence (DNA): TGTGCCAGCTCACAGGGGAGGGACACTGAAGCTTTCTTT. Encoded protein: CASSQGRDTEAFF.